The 6 T cell receptor beta chains below were found in one sample sequenced in a study of T cells in localized non-small cell lung cancer. Some clones are missing from TCRdb's copy, which holds only in-frame ones; the method was immunoSEQ multiplex PCR. The repertoire holds approximately 30,000 clones, approximately 89% seen once, with approximately 12% in the top ten. The specimen comprised peripheral blood mononuclear cells, sampled before any cancer treatment. These TCRs come from a female donor over 55 with stage II lung adenocarcinoma.

The chain uses TRBV27 and TRBJ2-7, with D possibly being TRBD1 (6 bases). V was trimmed by 4 bases and J by 3 bases, leaving 10 bases between them. Germline CDR1 and CDR2: MNHEY and SMNVEV (reference sequence). The CDR3 length is 13 residues. The CDR3, as DNA: TGTGCCAGCAGTTCGGACAGCGACTACGAGCAGTACTTC. It encodes CASSSDSDYEQYF.

The rearrangement joins TRBV19 to TRBJ2-7; 8 bases fit TRBD1. The V and J ends lost 5 bases and 5 bases, in that order; junction bases with no gene match: 8. Germline loops: CDR1 LNHDA, CDR2 SQIVND (reference sequence). This CDR3 has 14 amino acids. Here the CDR3 reads CASSLQGDVNEQYF. The CDR3 DNA follows: TGTGCCAGTAGTCTACAGGGGGATGTGAACGAGCAGTACTTC.

This clone was picked up a small number of times. The rearrangement joins TRBV9 to TRBJ1-1; D gene uncertain. Trimming pared 0 bases from V and 5 bases from J, leaving 14 bases between. Germline V gene data show CDR1 as SGDLS and CDR2 as YYNGEE. The CDR3 runs to 15 residues. In nucleotides, the CDR3 is TGTGCCAGCAGCGTAGGGTCTTTGGGGAAGACTGAAGCTTTCTTT. Residues: CASSVGSLGKTEAFF.

CDR3 DNA sequence: TGTGCCAGCAGTTTATTACCCCCCTCGAGCGTAGTGTACAATGAGCAGTTCTTC. Amino acids: CASSLLPPSSVVYNEQFF. V usage is TRBV27 and J usage is TRBJ2-1; D remains ambiguous. The V gene's germline CDR1 is MNHEY and CDR2 SMNVEV (reference sequence). There are 18 residues in the CDR3. V was pared by 1 base and J by 4 bases, with 20 bases between.

The gene calls are TRBV5-4 and TRBJ2-5, with D unresolved. Trimming cost V 0 bases and J 0 bases, with 6 bases left between them. This CDR3 is 14 amino acids long. CDR1 SGHNT and CDR2 YYREEE come from the germline V gene (reference sequence). CDR3 sequence reads: CASSLANNQETQYF. The CDR3 DNA follows: TGTGCCAGCAGCTTGGCCAACAACCAAGAGACCCAGTACTTC. Together with reference TRBV5-4 and TRBJ2-5, the CDR3 gives the full variable domain: ETGVTQSPTHLIKTRGQQVTLRCSSQSGHNTVSWYQQALGQGPQFIFQYYREEENGRGNFPPRFSGLQFPNYSSELNVNALELDDSALYLCASSLANNQETQYFGPGTRLLVL.

The chain couples TRBV30 to TRBJ2-7, with 10 bases matching TRBD2. The CDR3 is 15 amino acids. The junction had 6 bases not matched to a gene; V was cut back by 1 base and J by 3 bases. The germline CDR1 and CDR2 sequences are GTSNPN and SVGIG (reference sequence). The CDR3 sequence is CAWSGEAGGYYEQYF. CDR3 sequence (DNA): TGTGCCTGGAGTGGTGAAGCGGGAGGGTACTACGAGCAGTACTTC. Filled out from reference TRBV30 and TRBJ2-7, the complete variable domain reads SQTIHQWPATLVQPVGSPLSLECTVEGTSNPNLYWYRQAAGRGLQLLFYSVGIGQISSEVPQNLSASRPQDRQFILSSKKLLLSDSGFYLCAWSGEAGGYYEQYFGPGTRLTVT.